The source of this T cell receptor (beta chain) is a study of blood T cells in healthy people across ages (dated by TCRdb to 2015 to 2017). Looking at the study overall: In model experiments, template switching captured about one uniquely barcoded TCR beta cDNA molecule for every two T cells. Donors of different ages were randomly distributed across sequencing lanes to avoid experimental bias. The donors were divided into four age groups: young (average approximately 15 years), middle-aged (roughly 40), aged (about 60) and long-lived (more than 75). For two donors (one aged 18 to 30 and one aged 80 or older), the study analyzed two additional independent replicas of 1 million unique cDNA reads from the same blood draw. Using deep sequencing normalized with unique cDNA molecular identifiers, the study measured how TCR beta repertoire diversity changes with age. The research as a whole found: A strong correlation was found between observed TCR beta diversity and the percentage of naive T cells measured by flow cytometry. Observed TCR beta diversity per million T cells fell roughly linearly with age, and a significant reduction was already apparent by age roughly 40. Bulk unsorted PBMC profiling prevented conclusive comparison of naive and antigen-experienced compartments. Estimates of total diversity based on one million sequenced T cells were regarded as lower bounds and as underestimates. Compared with the aged group, more naive CD4+ T cells, fewer expanded clones and increased TCR diversity were shown by the long-lived group, suggesting age selection. The CMV infection status of donors was not known, potentially confounding age-related changes in expanded clonotypes.

Cut back by 0 bases and 1 base, the V and J ends lie 6 bases apart. From a lookup of the germline V gene, CDR1 and CDR2 are SGDLS and YYNGEE. Including the terminal cysteine and phenylalanine, the CDR3 comprises 14 residues. The CDR3 DNA has 42 bases and is translated from base 1. Receptor amplification or capture employed 5' RACE. The sequencing machine was an Illumina HiSeq 2500. A second 7 to 11 cycle PCR used a sample-barcoded 5' primer and a J-beta primer mix. Each TCR beta cDNA molecule received a unique molecular identifier from a template-switch 5' adaptor carrying 12 random nucleotides. Each sample yielded at least 3 million CDR3-containing paired-end reads. First-strand cDNA synthesis was performed from all RNA using the Mint cDNA synthesis kit, with priming by a TRBC-specific oligonucleotide. All cDNA was treated with uracil-DNA glycosylase and then went through a first 18-cycle PCR with the universal primers M1SS and BC2_uni_R. The original methods were these. For normalization, 1 million high-quality reads were randomly selected from each sample, with every read carrying a distinct molecular identifier. Reads sharing molecular identifiers were discarded rather than binned into consensus sequences. MiTCR, run with a Q25 quality threshold and the strictest error-elimination algorithm, handled CDR3 identification, clonotype clustering and error correction. Lower-bound total TCR beta diversity was estimated with a nonparametric unseen species model using Euler transformation. TCRdb took the public reads, trimmed them with fastp at Q25, ran MiXCR for clone calling and kept in-frame beta chains. CDR3 protein sequences are deduplicated, and each keeps its most common genes and DNA. The authors' filters were not applied to this entry. This sample comprises some 1.5 million distinct CDR3 sequences, roughly 28% of them detected only once. The ten largest clones represent 7.7% of the sample.

This clonotype was recorded at least ten times. Its antigen is still unknown. No base quality information exists; no much larger clone differs at one position. Donors were 35 to 40 systemically healthy Caucasian individuals from Russia aged about 6 to 100 years. Each donor gave ten milliliters of peripheral blood, drawn into EDTA-treated Vacutainer tubes. Ficoll-Paque density-gradient centrifugation was used to isolate PBMCs, with at least 6.5 million obtained per sample. Trizol reagent was used to extract total RNA from PBMCs, with at least 5 micrograms per sample. For every donor, flow cytometry on a PBMC aliquot measured the percentage of naive CD45RAhigh/CD27high T cells.

Sequencing used blood. The chain is assembled from TRBV9 and TRBJ2-3; possibly the D gene is TRBD2, per 5 matching bases. The sequence came from a woman in her twenties or thirties in good health. The CDR3 is CASSVGTGTDTQYF. The DNA is TGTGCCAGCAGCGTAGGGACTGGCACAGATACGCAGTATTTT.